The 5 T cell receptor beta chains given below trace back to one sample, sequenced in a study of T cells in localized non-small cell lung cancer. Repertoires were generated with immunoSEQ multiplex PCR, while TCRdb's copy carries only in-frame clones and drops some. Of nearly 25,000 clones listed, more than 85% were seen once; the top ten hold approximately 14%. This sample comprised peripheral blood, obtained before any cancer treatment. Receptors originate from a man between 40 and 75 years old with stage III squamous cell lung carcinoma.

The chain combines TRBV18 with TRBJ1-4, with unresolved D. The CDR3 loop spans 15 amino acids. Looked up from germline, CDR1 is KGHSH and CDR2 is LQKENI. With 5 bases removed from V and 7 bases from J, the gap between germline ends came to 17 bases. CDR3 sequence reads: CASSERTGGGEKLFF. The CDR3, as DNA: TGTGCCAGCTCAGAGAGGACGGGAGGTGGTGAAAAACTGTTTTTT.

The CDR3 region has the DNA TGTGCCACCAGCAGAGGGACAACTAGCAATCAGCCCCAGCATTTT. Translation gives CATSRGTTSNQPQHF. This chain joins TRBV15 and TRBJ1-5, with TRBD1 as a possible D gene (5 bases). Between the trimmed V and J ends, which lost 1 base and 0 bases, there was a span of 7 bases. Germline lookup yields CDR1 LNHNV and CDR2 YYDKDF (reference sequence). This CDR3 spans 15 amino acids.

The gene calls are TRBV19 and TRBJ2-2; 8 nucleotides align to TRBD1. Germline values: CDR1 LNHDA, CDR2 SQIVND (reference sequence). J gave up 4 bases and V 4 bases, and 5 bases lay outside the gene matches. The CDR3 has 15 amino acids. The CDR3 here is CASSTQGAVTGELFF. The CDR3 nucleotides read TGTGCCAGTAGTACCCAGGGGGCTGTCACCGGGGAGCTGTTTTTT.

The chain employs TRBV28 and TRBJ2-7; TRBD1 matches 9 bases. V dropped 4 bases and J dropped 3; count of bases not matched to a gene: 1. CDR3 length: 13 amino acids. Germline CDR1 MDHEN, CDR2 SYDVKM. DNA for the CDR3: TGTGCCAGCAGTTCGGGACAGGGCTACGAGCAGTACTTC. Amino acids: CASSSGQGYEQYF.

The chain employs TRBV6-4 and TRBJ1-6; no definite D call. The germline V gene encodes CDR1 MRHNA and CDR2 SNTAGT. The germline V and J ends were trimmed by 8 bases and 7 bases, with 18 bases remaining between them. CDR3 length: 15 residues. CDR3: CASWKQSGVNSPLHF. DNA of the CDR3: TGTGCCAGCTGGAAACAGTCTGGAGTAAATTCACCCCTCCACTTT.